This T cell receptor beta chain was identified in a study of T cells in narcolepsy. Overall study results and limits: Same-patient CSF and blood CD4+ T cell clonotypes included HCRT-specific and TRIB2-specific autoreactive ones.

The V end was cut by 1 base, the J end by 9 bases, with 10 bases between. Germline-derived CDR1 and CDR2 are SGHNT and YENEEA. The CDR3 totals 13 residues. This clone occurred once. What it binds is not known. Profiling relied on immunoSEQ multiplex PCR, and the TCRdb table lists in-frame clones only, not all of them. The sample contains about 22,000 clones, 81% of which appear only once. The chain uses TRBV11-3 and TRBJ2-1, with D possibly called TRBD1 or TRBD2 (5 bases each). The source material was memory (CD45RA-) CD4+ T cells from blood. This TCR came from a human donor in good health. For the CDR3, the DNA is TGTGCCAGCAGCTTAGTGTGGGGACGTGAGCAGTTCTTC. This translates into CASSLVWGREQFF.